The source of this T cell receptor (beta chain) is a study of blood T cell repertoires in COVID-19. TCRdb keeps only in-frame clones here, not all; method: immunoSEQ multiplex PCR. Here the sample spans around 190,000 clones, 80% being singletons. Material: peripheral blood. The source is a man aged 65 to 85 with active or convalescent COVID-19.

The CDR3 bases are TGTGCCAGCAGCCGCGATTTAGCCCTTGCCGGGGAGCTGTTTTTT. Its protein is CASSRDLALAGELFF. The V and J genes are TRBV5-4 and TRBJ2-2; D not certain. This CDR3 spans 15 amino acids. The V end was cut by 4 bases, the J end by 6 bases, with 16 bases between. In germline, CDR1 is SGHNT, CDR2 YYREEE (reference sequence). The variable domain in full, with the rest retrieved from reference TRBV5-4 and TRBJ2-2, is ETGVTQSPTHLIKTRGQQVTLRCSSQSGHNTVSWYQQALGQGPQFIFQYYREEENGRGNFPPRFSGLQFPNYSSELNVNALELDDSALYLCASSRDLALAGELFFGEGSRLTVL.